Here is one TCR beta chain with its context. Its specificity is unknown. This specimen comes from a study of cytomegalovirus exposure and HLA in healthy donors. Germline V gene sequence: CDR1 MNHEY, CDR2 SMNVEV (reference sequence). V lost 4 bases to trimming and J lost 12 bases; unmatched junction nucleotides: 19. This CDR3 comprises 16 residues. Overall study findings and caveats: Cytomegalovirus-associated TCR beta chains were listed, numbering more than 150. Later genetic work tied a missense DCLRE1C variant to beta-chain V and J trimming. An analysis was carried out at a later point. It showed that HLA-associated TCR beta chains were more clonally expanded than equally common non-associated chains. The authors judged a highly shared variant cluster likely a sequencing artifact.

This PCR relied on a set of 60 Vbeta primers and 13 Jbeta primers. Produced via immunoSEQ multiplex PCR; TCRdb's table is partial and in-frame only. Of around 85,000 clones detected, 80% appear once; the ten largest clones hold approximately 1%. Input material: PBMCs. The chain employs TRBV27 and TRBJ1-1; 8 positions agree with TRBD1. The TCR originated in a male donor in good health and CMV-seronegative. The chain's CDR3 is CASSSLGTGLAEGSFF. CDR3 in DNA: TGTGCCAGCAGTTCCCTCGGGACAGGTCTGGCCGAGGGATCTTTCTTT.